This T cell receptor beta chain was sequenced for a study of tumor-infiltrating lymphocytes in primary liver carcinoma. Looking at the study overall: The tumors ranged from about 4 to 10 cm across and fell within stage T1-T3 N0M0.

Blood RNA originated from unsorted whole blood, with germline DNA additionally extracted. Comments on this clonotype: Its antigen is undetermined. A read error is possible here, since a much larger clone lies one base away.

Making TCR beta cDNA involved 400 to 600 ng total RNA and a constant-region primer. Nested multiplex PCR, run for three rounds with slightly modified ARM-PCR, yielded TCR beta libraries. Running roughly 10 cycles apiece, the first two PCR rounds relied on TRBV1-TRBV30 forward primers together with a C-beta reverse primer. TCRdb processed the multiplex PCR reads anew with MiXCR; each CDR3 protein has one entry. Of approximately 330,000 distinct CDR3 sequences listed, roughly two thirds were seen once; the top ten hold under 8.5%. Study results and limitations: When set against blood, tumors had a significantly higher top-250-clone fraction (p = 0.039).

The germline V and J ends were trimmed by 9 bases and 5 bases, with 22 bases remaining between them. CDR1 is MNHEY and CDR2 is SVGEGT in the germline V gene. This CDR3 is 15 amino acids long. The origin of this receptor is a middle-aged man with primary liver carcinoma and hepatitis B virus infection. Specimen: peripheral blood. The rearrangement joins TRBV6-2 or TRBV6-3 to TRBJ1-1, with D possibly TRBD1 on 6 matching bases. The CDR3 loop is CASLDRITIRTEAFF. The CDR3 nucleotides read TGTGCCAGTCTAGACAGGATCACCATTAGGACTGAAGCTTTCTTT.